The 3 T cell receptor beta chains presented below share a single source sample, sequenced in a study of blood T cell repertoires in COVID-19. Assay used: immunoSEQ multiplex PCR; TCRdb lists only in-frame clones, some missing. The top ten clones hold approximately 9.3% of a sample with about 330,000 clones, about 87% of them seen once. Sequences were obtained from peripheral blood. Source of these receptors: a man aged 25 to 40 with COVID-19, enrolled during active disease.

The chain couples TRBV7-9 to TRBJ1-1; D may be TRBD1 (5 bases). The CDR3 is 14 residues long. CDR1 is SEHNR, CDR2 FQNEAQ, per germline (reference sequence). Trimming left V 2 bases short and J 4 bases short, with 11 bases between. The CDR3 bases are TGTGCCAGCAGCTTAATGGGGGGAGGCACTGAAGCTTTCTTT. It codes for CASSLMGGGTEAFF. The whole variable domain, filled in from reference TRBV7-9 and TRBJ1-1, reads DTGVSQNPRHKITKRGQNVTFRCDPISEHNRLYWYRQTLGQGPEFLTYFQNEAQLEKSRLLSDRFSAERPKGSFSTLEIQRTEQGDSAMYLCASSLMGGGTEAFFGQGTRLTVV.

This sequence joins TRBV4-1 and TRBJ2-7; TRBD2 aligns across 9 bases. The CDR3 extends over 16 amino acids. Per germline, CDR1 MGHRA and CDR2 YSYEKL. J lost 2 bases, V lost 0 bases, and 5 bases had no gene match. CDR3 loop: CASSQDVAGGAYEQYF. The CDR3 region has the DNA TGCGCCAGCAGCCAAGATGTGGCGGGGGGGGCCTACGAGCAGTACTTC.

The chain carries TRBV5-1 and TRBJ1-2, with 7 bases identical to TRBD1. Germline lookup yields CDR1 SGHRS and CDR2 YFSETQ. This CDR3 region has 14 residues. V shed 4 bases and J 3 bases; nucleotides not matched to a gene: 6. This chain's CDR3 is CASSPGTAYYGYTF. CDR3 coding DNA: TGCGCCAGCAGCCCCGGGACAGCATACTATGGCTACACCTTC.